The 32 T cell receptor beta chains presented below share a single source sample, sequenced in a study of CD8 T cells in ankylosing spondylitis. One entry per CDR3 protein results from TCRdb running MiXCR on the 5' RACE reads. Among 200,000 to 250,000 distinct CDR3 sequences listed, roughly 26% were seen once. Specimen: blood, either unsorted or a sorted T cell fraction (not recorded which). Receptors originate from a male donor with ankylosing spondylitis or in good health (not recorded which).

A word on this clonotype: A clone one base away is much larger, so this may be a read error. The chain carries TRBV7-2 and TRBJ2-1; 12 bases agree with TRBD2. Germline V gene lookup returns CDR1 SGHTA and CDR2 FQGNSA. There are 16 residues in the CDR3. The V gene end was trimmed by 1 base and the J gene end by 12 bases; junction bases not matched to a gene: 10. The CDR3 sequence: CASSLDRASGRDMQFF. CDR3 bases: TGTGCCAGCAGCTTAGATCGGGCTAGCGGGAGGGACATGCAGTTCTTC.

Many counts were recorded for this clonotype. This chain connects TRBV20-1 to TRBJ2-3; TRBD2 agrees at 7 bases. V was clipped by 6 bases and J by 1 base; unmatched bases: 7. The CDR3 has 14 residues. Per germline, CDR1 DFQATT and CDR2 SNEGSKA (reference sequence). This CDR3 reads CSAIKTSGTDTQYF. DNA for the CDR3: TGCAGTGCGATAAAAACTAGCGGCACAGATACGCAGTATTTT.

The genes are TRBV7-2 and TRBJ2-2; 8 bases match TRBD2. V lost 0 bases to trimming and J lost 4 bases; unmatched junction nucleotides: 7. The germline V gene has CDR1 SGHTA and CDR2 FQGNSA. The CDR3 is 17 residues long. The CDR3 bases are TGTGCCAGCAGCTTAGCTAGCGGGATCTCTACCACCGGGGAGCTGTTTTTT. Translation: CASSLASGISTTGELFF.

This clonotype appeared many times. This chain joins TRBV20-1 and TRBJ1-5; D possibly corresponds to TRBD1 (5 bases). This CDR3 comprises 15 residues. V lost 3 bases and J lost 0, with 12 bases in between. Germline V gene lookup returns CDR1 DFQATT and CDR2 SNEGSKA (reference sequence). This chain's CDR3 is CSARGRDGSNQPQHF. The CDR3 DNA follows: TGCAGTGCTAGGGGACGGGACGGTAGCAATCAGCCCCAGCATTTT.

This clonotype was observed many times. The chain couples TRBV4-1 to TRBJ2-1; 13 nucleotides line up with TRBD2. Trimming at V came to 0 bases and at J to 8 bases, leaving 7 bases not matched to a gene. Germline lookup yields CDR1 MGHRA and CDR2 YSYEKL. The CDR3 runs to 17 residues. The CDR3 loop reads CASSQDRTSGSKYEQFF. The DNA of the CDR3 is TGCGCCAGCAGCCAAGATCGGACTAGCGGGAGTAAATATGAGCAGTTCTTC.

This clonotype was picked up many times. The V and J genes are TRBV5-1 and TRBJ2-1; TRBD2 matches 11 bases. The CDR3 runs to 16 residues. V was clipped by 4 bases and J by 0 bases; unmatched bases: 3. Germline V gene lookup returns CDR1 SGHRS and CDR2 YFSETQ. The CDR3 DNA reads as TGCGCCAGCAGCCAAACTAGCGGGAGCTCCTACAATGAGCAGTTCTTC. Its translation is CASSQTSGSSYNEQFF. The variable domain in full, with the rest retrieved from reference TRBV5-1 and TRBJ2-1, is KAGVTQTPRYLIKTRGQQVTLSCSPISGHRSVSWYQQTPGQGLQFLFEYFSETQRNKGNFPGRFSGRQFSNSRSEMNVSTLELGDSALYLCASSQTSGSSYNEQFFGPGTRLTVL.

This sequence joins TRBV29-1 and TRBJ2-1, with TRBD2 identical over 7 bases. CDR3 length equals 13 residues. The trim removed 6 bases at V and 10 bases at J, leaving 12 bases unmatched. Germline V lookup: CDR1 SQVTM, CDR2 ANQGSEA. The CDR3 sequence: CSVAPRLAYEQFF. For the CDR3, the DNA is TGCAGCGTGGCCCCCAGACTAGCCTACGAGCAGTTCTTC.

This clonotype came up many times. This chain uses TRBV21-1 with TRBJ2-3; the D call in the table, TRBD2, was not verified against the DNA. TRBV21-1 is a pseudogene locus. The CDR3 loop spans 14 amino acids. The CDR3 is CASSKGPGGKPLHF. CDR3 nucleotide sequence: TGTGCCAGCAGCAAAGGGCCGGGCGGGAAGCCCCTCCATTTT.

This sequence joins TRBV20-1 and TRBJ2-1; TRBD2 aligns across 11 bases. The CDR3 covers 17 residues. J lost 0 bases, V lost 2 bases, and 6 bases had no gene match. CDR1 and CDR2 from the germline V gene are DFQATT and SNEGSKA (reference sequence). CDR3 region: CSARRLAGGSSYNEQFF. CDR3 bases: TGCAGTGCTAGACGTCTAGCGGGAGGTAGCTCCTACAATGAGCAGTTCTTC.

This clonotype was found many times. The rearrangement links TRBV20-1 to TRBJ1-5, with a tentative D call TRBD1 (5 bases). CDR3 length: 14 amino acids. The germline gives CDR1 DFQATT, CDR2 SNEGSKA (reference sequence). Trimming pared 8 bases from V and 0 bases from J, leaving 14 bases between. CDR3 bases: TGCAGTTCCGGGACCCAGGCTAGCAATCAGCCCCAGCATTTT. It yields the protein CSSGTQASNQPQHF.

The V gene is TRBV4-3, the J gene TRBJ2-1; 7 nucleotides line up with TRBD1. The V and J ends lost 5 bases and 7 bases, in that order; junction bases with no gene match: 11. The CDR3 runs to 15 residues. Germline assignment: CDR1 LGHNA and CDR2 YSLEER. Here the CDR3 DNA reads TGCGCCAGCAGCACCGGGCCGGGACAGCTAAATGAGCAGTTCTTC. Its translation: CASSTGPGQLNEQFF.

The table lists this clonotype with many counts. The rearrangement uses TRBV4-1 and TRBJ2-1; TRBD2 matches at 7 bases. This CDR3 spans 14 amino acids. V dropped 1 base and J dropped 10; count of bases not matched to a gene: 7. Germline V gene data show CDR1 as MGHRA and CDR2 as YSYEKL. This CDR3 reads CASSQVREAPEQFF. The CDR3, as DNA: TGCGCCAGCAGCCAAGTCCGGGAGGCCCCCGAGCAGTTCTTC.

The chain uses TRBV30 and TRBJ2-5; weak D call: TRBD2 (5 bases). Germline V gene data show CDR1 as GTSNPN and CDR2 as SVGIG (reference sequence). The CDR3 covers 14 residues. V was pared by 1 base and J by 7 bases, with 16 bases between. The CDR3 region is CAWSERESPRTQYF. Written as DNA, the CDR3 is TGTGCCTGGAGTGAAAGGGAGTCCCCTCGGACCCAGTACTTC.

This clonotype occurred many times. The chain links TRBV5-1 to TRBJ2-3; D is unresolved. Germline V gene sequence: CDR1 SGHRS, CDR2 YFSETQ. The CDR3 has 13 amino acids. The V and J ends lost 4 bases and 2 bases respectively, with 8 bases between them. For the CDR3, the DNA is TGCGCCAGCAGCGAGGTCCCCACAGATACGCAGTATTTT. As protein: CASSEVPTDTQYF.

This clonotype was detected ten times or more. The J gene is TRBJ2-3, the V gene TRBV5-1, with 7 nucleotides matching TRBD2. CDR3 length: 15 residues. Germline CDR1 is SGHRS and CDR2 is YFSETQ. Trimming took 0 bases from V and 4 from J; bases not matched to a gene: 5. CDR3 residues: CASSLGGGRADTQYF. The CDR3 DNA sequence: TGCGCCAGCAGCTTGGGAGGCGGGAGAGCAGATACGCAGTATTTT.

A few counts support this clonotype. The chain is built from TRBV6-1 and TRBJ2-5; TRBD2 matches 8 bases. Germline V gives CDR1 MNHNS, CDR2 SASEGT. The CDR3 contains 15 residues. With 4 bases clipped from V and 0 bases from J, the junction kept 4 bases outside the gene matches. CDR3 DNA: TGTGCCAGCAGTGGGACTAGCCGGTACCAAGAGACCCAGTACTTC. Protein product: CASSGTSRYQETQYF.

The chain couples TRBV4-2 to TRBJ1-5; a possible D gene is TRBD1 (6 bases). The CDR3 runs to 15 residues. Trimming cost V 1 base and J 4 bases, with 11 bases left between them. Germline CDR1 LGHNA, CDR2 YNFKEQ. The CDR3 is CASSQGQAVNQPQHF. Here the CDR3 DNA reads TGTGCCAGCAGCCAAGGACAGGCGGTAAATCAGCCCCAGCATTTT.

The V gene is TRBV19, the J gene TRBJ2-7; a possible D gene is TRBD1 (5 bases). Trimming left V 3 bases short and J 3 bases short, with 15 bases between. The CDR3 consists of 15 residues. Germline assignment: CDR1 LNHDA and CDR2 SQIVND (reference sequence). The CDR3 nucleotides are TGTGCCAGTAGTATCCGGCCAGGGCCCAGCTACGAGCAGTACTTC. It translates to CASSIRPGPSYEQYF.

Many counts were recorded for this clonotype. This rearrangement joins TRBV7-2 to TRBJ1-2, with 7 bases that match TRBD1. Germline V gene sequence: CDR1 SGHTA, CDR2 FQGNSA. The junction had 5 bases not matched to a gene; V was cut back by 5 bases and J by 5 bases. The CDR3 extends over 13 amino acids. CDR3 region: CASSLGQWYGYTF. The CDR3 nucleotides read TGTGCCAGCAGCCTGGGACAGTGGTATGGCTACACCTTC.

This clonotype was counted ten times or more. The chain joins TRBV28 to TRBJ2-7; D is unresolved. Germline V gene sequence: CDR1 MDHEN, CDR2 SYDVKM. V lost 2 bases to trimming and J lost 4 bases, with 9 bases between them. This CDR3 region has 13 residues. CDR3 loop: CASSLNAIYEQYF. CDR3 sequence (DNA): TGTGCCAGCAGTTTAAATGCCATTTACGAGCAGTACTTC.

At least ten counts were recorded for this clonotype. The chain combines TRBV18 with TRBJ1-5; D call uncertain. Deletions cut 5 bases from V and 0 bases from J, with 8 bases between. The CDR3 sequence is 14 residues long. Germline CDR1 and CDR2: KGHSH and LQKENI. As DNA, the CDR3 is TGTGCCAGCTCAGCCATGGGTAGCAATCAGCCCCAGCATTTT. This translates into CASSAMGSNQPQHF.

This clonotype was seen at least ten times. Germline is not matched at one junction end, which may reflect a read error. The chain recombines TRBV12-3 or TRBV12-4 with TRBJ2-7; D not resolved. The CDR3 is made up of 11 amino acids. The CDR3 coding sequence is TGTGCCAGCAGCTTAGTCGGCGAGCAGTACTTC. It yields the protein CASSLVGEQYF.

The rearrangement links TRBV6-1 to TRBJ1-6, with D perhaps matching TRBD1 (5 bases). CDR3 length equals 15 residues. Trimming removed 5 bases at V and 8 bases at J, with 16 bases between. CDR1 and CDR2 (germline): MNHNS, SASEGT. This chain's CDR3 is CASSRLGTHDSPLHF. CDR3 coding DNA: TGTGCCAGCAGTCGTCTAGGGACTCATGATTCACCCCTCCACTTT.

This clonotype showed up many times. The genes are TRBV5-1 and TRBJ2-7, with 9 bases matching TRBD1. V gave up 4 bases and J gave up 5 bases; unmatched junction bases: 10. The CDR3 consists of 15 residues. Germline loops: CDR1 SGHRS, CDR2 YFSETQ. The CDR3 region is CASSTLGTGKNEQYF. In DNA form, the CDR3 reads TGCGCCAGCAGCACCTTAGGGACAGGGAAAAACGAGCAGTACTTC.

CDR3 region: CASSLELAGYNEQFF. The DNA of the CDR3 is TGTGCCAGCAGTCTTGAACTAGCGGGATACAATGAGCAGTTCTTC. V and J are TRBV6-1 and TRBJ2-1, with 10 bases lining up with TRBD2. This CDR3 comprises 15 residues. The germline gives CDR1 MNHNS, CDR2 SASEGT. V gave up 5 bases and J gave up 4 bases; unmatched junction bases: 5.

CDR3: CAIRSGTTAAYNEQFF. For the CDR3, the DNA is TGTGCCATCAGGTCCGGAACTACGGCGGCTTACAATGAGCAGTTCTTC. The J gene is TRBJ2-1, the V gene TRBV10-3; D not certain. The CDR3 is made up of 16 amino acids. The germline V and J ends were trimmed by 6 bases and 4 bases, with 19 bases remaining between them. CDR1 and CDR2 from the germline V gene are ENHRY and SYGVKD.

V gene TRBV12-3 or TRBV12-4 combines with J gene TRBJ2-1; 9 bases match TRBD2. With V trimmed by 0 bases and J by 10 bases, 10 bases remained unmatched. CDR3 length equals 16 residues. The CDR3 DNA reads as TGTGCCAGCAGTTTAGCGCTGATAGCGGGGGCCGTGGAGCAGTTCTTC. Its translation is CASSLALIAGAVEQFF.

The rearrangement uses TRBV20-1 and TRBJ2-1; weak D call: TRBD2 (6 bases). Trimming took off 2 bases at V and 0 bases at J, with 14 bases between the two ends. Germline CDR1 reads DFQATT; CDR2 reads SNEGSKA (reference sequence). This CDR3 has 16 residues. CDR3 loop: CSARSSVADSYNEQFF. The CDR3 nucleotides are TGCAGTGCTAGAAGCAGCGTAGCGGACTCCTACAATGAGCAGTTCTTC.

This clonotype was recorded a few times. This chain connects TRBV20-1 to TRBJ2-7; TRBD2 matches 9 bases. This CDR3 region has 14 residues. The ends lost 5 bases at V and 0 bases at J; junction bases unmatched: 5. Germline loops: CDR1 DFQATT, CDR2 SNEGSKA (reference sequence). In DNA, the CDR3 is TGCAGTGCTTCAGGTAGCGGGAGCTCCTACGAGCAGTACTTC. Its protein product is CSASGSGSSYEQYF.

Many counts were recorded for this clonotype. The chain employs TRBV6-6 and TRBJ1-1; D might be TRBD1 (5 bases). There are 13 residues in the CDR3. The germline V and J ends were trimmed by 5 bases and 5 bases, with 12 bases remaining between them. Germline CDR1 reads MNHNY; CDR2 reads SVGAGI (reference sequence). The CDR3 loop reads CASSRTGGTEAFF. CDR3 coding DNA: TGTGCCAGCAGTCGGACCGGGGGAACTGAAGCTTTCTTT.

This clonotype was seen at least ten times. The CDR3: CASSSPSGRNTGELFF. CDR3 nucleotides: TGTGCCAGCAGCTCTCCTAGCGGGAGGAACACCGGGGAGCTGTTTTTT. J is TRBJ2-2 and V is TRBV7-2; 10 nucleotides agree with TRBD2. The CDR3 runs to 16 residues. With 4 bases clipped from V and 1 base from J, the junction kept 3 bases outside the gene matches. Germline CDR1 is SGHTA and CDR2 is FQGNSA.

V is TRBV6-5 and J is TRBJ2-2; TRBD2 aligns across 8 bases. This CDR3 has 15 amino acids. V trimming: 6 bases; J trimming: 1 base; junction bases outside the gene matches: 4. Germline assignment: CDR1 MNHEY and CDR2 SVGAGI. The CDR3 DNA follows: TGTGCCAGCAGCCTTACTAGCGGGAACACCGGGGAGCTGTTTTTT. Its protein product is CASSLTSGNTGELFF.